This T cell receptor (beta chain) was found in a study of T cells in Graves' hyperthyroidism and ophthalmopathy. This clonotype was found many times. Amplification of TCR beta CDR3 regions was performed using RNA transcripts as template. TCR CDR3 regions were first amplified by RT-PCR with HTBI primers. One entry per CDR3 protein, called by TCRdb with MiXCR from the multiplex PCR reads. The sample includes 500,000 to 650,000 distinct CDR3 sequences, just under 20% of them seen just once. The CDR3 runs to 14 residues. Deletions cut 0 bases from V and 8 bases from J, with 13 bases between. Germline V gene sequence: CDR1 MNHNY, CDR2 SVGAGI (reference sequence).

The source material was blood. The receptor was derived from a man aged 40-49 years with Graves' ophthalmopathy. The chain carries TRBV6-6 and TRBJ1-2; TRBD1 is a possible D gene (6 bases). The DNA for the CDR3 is TGTGCCAGCAGTTACTCCGGGACAAGGGAAGGCTACACCTTC. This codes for CASSYSGTREGYTF.